These 20 T cell receptor beta chains were sequenced from one sample in a study of response to subunit inactivated influenza vaccine. TCRdb called the RT-PCR reads again in MiXCR, with one record for every CDR3 protein. This table has roughly 550,000 distinct CDR3 sequences, approximately 22% appearing once. The data were also submitted as part of a second study, on T cells expressing NK-cell markers. That work contributes: Making the TCR beta cDNA relied on 5'RACE template switching with UMIs.

This sample comprised CD4+ T cells sorted from PBMCs, obtained 12 days after vaccination. Receptor source: a man between 50 and 59 years old who received an inactivated influenza vaccine.

This clonotype was counted at least ten times. The chain employs TRBV29-1 and TRBJ2-7, with TRBD2 matching over 9 bases. CDR3 length: 15 residues. After removal of 6 bases from V and 0 bases from J, the junction contained 9 bases not matched to a gene. Germline loops: CDR1 SQVTM, CDR2 ANQGSEA. CDR3: CSVRMSGRNSYEQYF. Written as DNA, the CDR3 is TGCAGCGTCAGAATGAGCGGGAGGAACTCCTACGAGCAGTACTTC.

This chain uses TRBV12-3 or TRBV12-4 with TRBJ2-2; D may be TRBD2 (7 bases). V dropped 3 bases and J dropped 9 bases, with 11 bases sitting between them. The CDR3 consists of 13 residues. The CDR3 coding sequence is TGTGCCAGCAGTTTGGGGGGGCCAAGGGAGCTGTTTTTT. It encodes CASSLGGPRELFF.

This clonotype turned up a few times. The chain combines TRBV5-6 with TRBJ2-7, with 7 bases aligning to TRBD2. CDR3 length: 15 amino acids. Germline V lookup: CDR1 SGHDT, CDR2 YYEEEE. V shed 2 bases and J 2 bases; nucleotides not matched to a gene: 7. The CDR3 spells CASSLLASGTYEQYF. CDR3 nucleotide sequence: TGTGCCAGCAGCTTATTGGCTAGCGGAACCTACGAGCAGTACTTC.

This clonotype was recorded a few times. The chain is built from TRBV20-1 and TRBJ2-1; D is unresolved. Germline CDR1 and CDR2: DFQATT and SNEGSKA (reference sequence). V was cut by 0 bases and J by 13 bases, with 13 bases left in between. CDR3 length: 12 amino acids. CDR3 nucleotide sequence: TGCAGTGCTAGAGATCTGATCTTGGGTCAGTTCTTC. It specifies CSARDLILGQFF.

The V gene is TRBV10-3, the J gene TRBJ2-5; TRBD2 matches 10 bases. The CDR3 loop spans 20 amino acids. CDR1 and CDR2 from the germline V gene are ENHRY and SYGVKD. V dropped 3 bases and J dropped 4; count of bases not matched to a gene: 20. The CDR3 reads CAISERRLAGVESRGETQYF. In DNA, the CDR3 is TGTGCCATCAGTGAAAGAAGGCTAGCGGGAGTAGAGAGTAGAGGAGAGACCCAGTACTTC.

This clonotype came up a few times. Mismatch with germline at one junction end may stem from a read error. The rearrangement joins TRBV20-1 to TRBJ2-2; weak D call: TRBD1 (5 bases). The CDR3 is 15 amino acids. Looked up from germline, CDR1 is DFQATT and CDR2 is SNEGSKA (reference sequence). CDR3 region: CSAREFTGNTGELFF. CDR3 nucleotide sequence: TGCAGTGCTCGAGAATTTACAGGGAACACCGGGGAGCTGTTTTTT.

The chain employs TRBV10-3 and TRBJ2-3, with 13 bases fitting TRBD2. The CDR3 runs to 17 residues. Germline CDR1 reads ENHRY; CDR2 reads SYGVKD. The trim removed 6 bases at V and 0 bases at J, leaving 6 bases unmatched. CDR3 sequence reads: CAIRGTSGASSTDTQYF. In DNA form, the CDR3 reads TGTGCCATCAGGGGGACTAGCGGGGCGTCTAGCACAGATACGCAGTATTTT.

The gene calls are TRBV3-1 and TRBJ2-5, with 7 nucleotides matching TRBD2. Per germline, CDR1 LGHDT and CDR2 YNNKEL (reference sequence). This CDR3 spans 15 amino acids. The ends lost 0 bases at V and 6 bases at J; junction bases unmatched: 7. Here the CDR3 reads CASSQDLTSAQTQYF. DNA of the CDR3: TGTGCCAGCAGCCAAGATCTCACTAGCGCACAGACCCAGTACTTC.

The chain has TRBV28 and TRBJ2-7; D may be TRBD1 (6 bases). The germline CDR1 and CDR2 sequences are MDHEN and SYDVKM. The CDR3 is 15 residues long. Trimming cost V 5 bases and J 0 bases, with 14 bases left between them. Here the CDR3 DNA reads TGTGCCAGCAGTCCCCTCAGGGGATCCTCCTACGAGCAGTACTTC. As protein: CASSPLRGSSYEQYF.

Only a few counts were recorded for this clonotype. The J gene is TRBJ2-5, the V gene TRBV5-1; possibly TRBD1 for D (5 bases). Trimming took off 0 bases at V and 7 bases at J, with 22 bases between the two ends. This CDR3 is 17 amino acids long. CDR1 is SGHRS, CDR2 YFSETQ, per germline. The CDR3 protein is CASSLGSGRITGATQYF. CDR3 DNA: TGCGCCAGCAGCTTGGGATCTGGACGGATAACTGGGGCGACCCAGTACTTC. Variable domain in full (rest from reference TRBV5-1 and TRBJ2-5): KAGVTQTPRYLIKTRGQQVTLSCSPISGHRSVSWYQQTPGQGLQFLFEYFSETQRNKGNFPGRFSGRQFSNSRSEMNVSTLELGDSALYLCASSLGSGRITGATQYFGPGTRLLVL.

This clonotype was seen a handful of times. The rearrangement uses TRBV9 and TRBJ2-1; TRBD2 matches 11 bases. The CDR3 runs to 15 residues. Unmatched junction bases numbered 5, after V lost 3 bases and J lost 6 bases. CDR1 SGDLS and CDR2 YYNGEE come from the germline V gene. In DNA, the CDR3 is TGTGCCAGCAGCGCGGGAGGACTAGCGGGCAATGAGCAGTTCTTC. Encoded protein: CASSAGGLAGNEQFF. Using reference TRBV9 and TRBJ2-1 for the parts outside the CDR3, the full variable domain is DSGVTQTPKHLITATGQRVTLRCSPRSGDLSVYWYQQSLDQGLQFLIQYYNGEERAKGNILERFSAQQFPDLHSELNLSSLELGDSALYFCASSAGGLAGNEQFFGPGTRLTVL.

The chain couples TRBV25-1 to TRBJ2-5, with 8 bases lining up with TRBD1. The CDR3 loop spans 14 amino acids. The germline V gene encodes CDR1 MGHDK and CDR2 SYGVNS. With 2 bases clipped from V and 4 bases from J, the junction kept 3 bases outside the gene matches. For the CDR3, the DNA is TGTGCCAGCAGTGAACAACAGGGGGGAGAGACCCAGTACTTC. It specifies CASSEQQGGETQYF.

The chain is built from TRBV10-3 and TRBJ1-1; no definite D call. The CDR3 extends over 13 amino acids. V was pared by 3 bases and J by 2 bases, with 7 bases between. CDR1 and CDR2 from the germline V gene are ENHRY and SYGVKD. CDR3 nucleotides: TGTGCCATCAGTGACAGAATCAACACTGAAGCTTTCTTT. Its protein product is CAISDRINTEAFF.

This clonotype was seen a few times. The gene calls are TRBV6-1 and TRBJ2-7; weak D call: TRBD2 (7 bases). Germline CDR1 MNHNS, CDR2 SASEGT. V was trimmed by 4 bases and J by 2 bases, leaving 18 bases between them. This CDR3 contains 16 residues. CDR3 sequence: CASSVRGGGEPYEQYF. CDR3 nucleotide sequence: TGTGCCAGCAGTGTGCGGGGCGGGGGCGAACCCTACGAGCAGTACTTC.

This clonotype was recorded a few times. This chain joins TRBV11-2 and TRBJ1-2; the D gene is possibly TRBD1 (5 bases). Germline V gene data show CDR1 as SGHAT and CDR2 as FQNNGV. The CDR3 length is 18 residues. V dropped 4 bases and J dropped 0 bases, with 21 bases sitting between them. CDR3 sequence reads: CASSSVRDRTLTNYGYTF. CDR3 sequence (DNA): TGTGCCAGCAGCTCTGTCCGAGATCGGACACTTACTAACTATGGCTACACCTTC.

The gene calls are TRBV7-3 and TRBJ2-3; the D gene is possibly TRBD2 (5 bases). The germline V and J ends were trimmed by 0 bases and 6 bases, with 19 bases remaining between them. The CDR3 extends over 17 amino acids. Per germline, CDR1 SGHTA and CDR2 FQGTGA. The CDR3 sequence: CASSLTYRGRESDTQYF. The CDR3 region has the DNA TGTGCCAGCAGCTTAACGTACCGGGGTAGGGAGAGCGATACGCAGTATTTT.

The table lists this clonotype with a few counts. V is TRBV15 and J is TRBJ2-1; a weak D match, TRBD2 (6 bases). Germline-derived CDR1 and CDR2 are LNHNV and YYDKDF (reference sequence). CDR3 size: 15 residues. The germline V and J ends were trimmed by 1 base and 9 bases, with 16 bases remaining between them. CDR3: CATSRGGGRVGEQFF. The CDR3 DNA follows: TGTGCCACCAGCAGAGGGGGAGGCAGGGTCGGTGAGCAGTTCTTC.

The V call is TRBV9, the J call TRBJ2-1; 7 bases are a match to TRBD1. The V gene end was trimmed by 3 bases and the J gene end by 2 bases; junction bases not matched to a gene: 8. The CDR3 is 16 residues long. CDR1 and CDR2 (germline): SGDLS, YYNGEE. The CDR3: CASSADYRGAYNEQFF. The CDR3 DNA reads as TGTGCCAGCAGCGCGGATTACAGGGGAGCCTACAATGAGCAGTTCTTC. Full variable domain (missing parts from reference TRBV9 and TRBJ2-1): DSGVTQTPKHLITATGQRVTLRCSPRSGDLSVYWYQQSLDQGLQFLIQYYNGEERAKGNILERFSAQQFPDLHSELNLSSLELGDSALYFCASSADYRGAYNEQFFGPGTRLTVL.

This clonotype was seen a few times. This chain uses TRBV6-2 or TRBV6-3 with TRBJ2-3; D remains unclear. V was shortened by 0 bases and J by 5 bases, with 12 bases between the two germline ends. This CDR3 is built from 15 residues. CDR1 and CDR2 from the germline V gene are MNHEY and SVGEGT. The CDR3 coding sequence is TGTGCCAGCAGTTACTCGCTTGTGGAGATAGATACGCAGTATTTT. Translated: CASSYSLVEIDTQYF.

This clonotype was picked up a small number of times. This chain links TRBV3-1 with TRBJ2-2; TRBD1 matches 7 bases. The V gene's germline CDR1 is LGHDT and CDR2 YNNKEL (reference sequence). The CDR3 has 14 amino acids. Trimming removed 2 bases from V and 4 bases from J; junction bases left unmatched: 1. For the CDR3, the DNA is TGTGCCAGCAGCCAATGGGACAGCACCGGGGAGCTGTTTTTT. Encoded protein: CASSQWDSTGELFF.